These T cell receptor beta chains were read from a single sample in a study of T cell changes during pregnancy in multiple sclerosis. Sequencing was performed with immunoSEQ multiplex PCR; in TCRdb, only in-frame clones are kept and a portion is missing. The table shows around 130,000 clones, with roughly 95% occurring only once. The source material was peripheral blood, sampled after pregnancy. The source of these receptors is a female donor with multiple sclerosis, enrolled in a pregnancy study. The CDR3 runs from the conserved cysteine through the conserved F or W. D genes are given only for firm matches. Clone size is shown for a subset of rows, as once, few, many or a class of expanded clone.

CDR3aa,CDR3nt,j_gene,d_gene,abundance,v_gene
CASSRGTSGRAQVGEQFF,TGTGCCAGTAGTAGGGGGACTAGCGGGAGGGCCCAGGTGGGTGAGCAGTTCTTC,TRBJ2-1,TRBD2,.,TRBV19
CASSLASQTVRWGNQPQHF,TGTGCCAGTAGTCTAGCGTCACAGACGGTTCGGTGGGGCAATCAGCCCCAGCATTTT,TRBJ1-5,.,once,TRBV19
CARSLESVSGTLDLGIQYF,TGTGCCAGAAGCTTGGAGTCTGTAAGTGGGACACTGGATTTGGGCATTCAGTACTTC,TRBJ2-4,.,.,TRBV5-3
CASSLARTSGRVTQYF,TGTGCCAGCAGCTTAGCACGGACTAGCGGGAGGGTAACCCAGTACTTC,TRBJ2-5,TRBD2,.,TRBV7-2
CASSLAGEQYF,TGTGCCAGCAGCTTAGCCGGCGAGCAGTACTTC,TRBJ2-7,.,.,TRBV7-9
CASKRGGVYGYTF,TGTGCCAGCAAACGGGGGGGCGTCTATGGCTACACCTTC,TRBJ1-2,.,once,TRBV27
CASSLAGGSYEQYF,TGTGCCAGCAGCTTGGCAGGGGGCTCCTACGAGCAGTACTTC,TRBJ2-7,TRBD1,.,TRBV5-5
CSVEDSRGLYNEQFF,TGCAGCGTTGAAGACAGCAGGGGGCTGTACAATGAGCAGTTCTTC,TRBJ2-1,TRBD1,.,TRBV29-1
CSVRTGPTTNEKLFF,TGCAGCGTTCGGACAGGCCCCACAACTAATGAAAAACTGTTTTTT,TRBJ1-4,TRBD1,.,TRBV29-1
CASTYPRGAVSSGANVLTF,TGTGCCAGCACCTACCCCCGGGGGGCGGTCAGTTCTGGGGCCAACGTCCTGACTTTC,TRBJ2-6,.,.,TRBV2
CSARGGPAQYF,TGCAGTGCTAGAGGAGGTCCGGCGCAGTATTTT,TRBJ2-3,.,.,TRBV20-1
CASSPRGHSTGELFF,TGCGCCAGCAGCCCCCGAGGCCATAGCACCGGGGAGCTGTTTTTT,TRBJ2-2,.,once,TRBV4-3
CATPRGGNQPQHF,TGTGCCACCCCCAGGGGAGGCAATCAGCCCCAGCATTTT,TRBJ1-5,.,.,TRBV15
CASSLAGGLGGEQYF,TGTGCCAGCAGCTTAGCGGGAGGGCTAGGGGGCGAGCAGTACTTC,TRBJ2-7,.,.,TRBV7-6
CASRVGTQQFF,TGTGCCAGTAGGGTCGGGACACAGCAGTTCTTC,TRBJ2-1,.,.,TRBV19
CSVEWDRGHEQYF,TGCAGCGTTGAATGGGATAGGGGTCACGAGCAGTACTTC,TRBJ2-7,.,.,TRBV29-1
CASSLNLLDRGAYGYTF,TGTGCCAGCAGTTTAAACCTCCTAGACAGGGGCGCTTATGGCTACACCTTC,TRBJ1-2,TRBD1,.,TRBV28
CASSISWQDKNTEAFF,TGTGCCAGTAGTATCAGTTGGCAGGACAAGAACACTGAAGCTTTCTTT,TRBJ1-1,.,.,TRBV19
CASSQEQGYSNQPQHF,TGCGCCAGCAGCCAAGAGCAGGGCTATAGCAATCAGCCCCAGCATTTT,TRBJ1-5,.,.,TRBV4-1
CASSVAGVLVEQYF,TGTGCCAGCAGTGTAGCGGGAGTGTTGGTCGAGCAGTACTTC,TRBJ2-7,TRBD2,few,TRBV28
CASSPGALGYTF,TGTGCCAGTAGTCCCGGAGCCCTTGGCTACACCTTC,TRBJ1-2,.,few,TRBV19
CASTSRGTSAYNEQFF,TGTGCCAGTACCTCCCGAGGGACTAGCGCTTACAATGAGCAGTTCTTC,TRBJ2-1,TRBD2,.,TRBV19
CASSRDPSGRLTSTDTQYF,TGTGCCAGCAGCCGAGATCCTAGCGGGAGGTTAACAAGCACAGATACGCAGTATTTT,TRBJ2-3,TRBD2,.,TRBV5-4
CAWSVPGTGGEQYF,TGTGCCTGGAGTGTACCCGGGACAGGGGGAGAGCAGTACTTC,TRBJ2-7,TRBD1,.,TRBV30
CASSGLGGENNEQFF,TGTGCCAGCAGCGGCCTAGGGGGTGAAAACAATGAGCAGTTCTTC,TRBJ2-1,.,.,TRBV5-6
CAWTEGALSQPQHF,TGTGCCTGGACTGAAGGGGCGCTTAGTCAGCCCCAGCATTTT,TRBJ1-5,.,.,TRBV30
CASSLSGVYQPQHF,TGTGCCAGCAGTTTATCAGGGGTGTATCAGCCCCAGCATTTT,TRBJ1-5,.,.,TRBV27
CASSSTSGSVDEQYF,TGTGCCAGCAGCTCGACTAGCGGGAGTGTCGACGAGCAGTACTTC,TRBJ2-7,TRBD2,.,TRBV2
CASSLVGVEKLFF,TGTGCCAGCAGCTTAGTAGGGGTAGAAAAACTGTTTTTT,TRBJ1-4,.,.,TRBV7-8
CAWSGTSGESVSSYNEQFF,TGTGCCTGGAGTGGGACTAGCGGGGAAAGCGTCAGCTCCTACAATGAGCAGTTCTTC,TRBJ2-1,TRBD2,.,TRBV30
CASSRWEQFF,TGCGCCAGCTCGCGGTGGGAGCAGTTCTTC,TRBJ2-1,.,.,TRBV23-1
CASQSLGLTGELFF,TGTGCCAGCCAATCCTTGGGCCTCACCGGGGAGCTGTTTTTT,TRBJ2-2,.,.,TRBV6-6
CASSFRRDTEAFF,TGTGCCAGCAGCTTCAGGAGGGACACTGAAGCTTTCTTT,TRBJ1-1,.,once,TRBV5-4
CASSLVAGRFEQFF,TGTGCCAGCAGCTTAGTAGCGGGGCGGTTTGAGCAGTTCTTC,TRBJ2-1,TRBD2,.,TRBV7-9
CASGLVVGLAGENEQFF,TGTGCTAGTGGTTTGGTAGTGGGACTAGCGGGAGAGAATGAGCAGTTCTTC,TRBJ2-1,TRBD2,.,TRBV12-5
CASRSLAGFYNEQFF,TGTGCCAGCAGGTCATTAGCGGGGTTCTACAATGAGCAGTTCTTC,TRBJ2-1,TRBD2,.,TRBV2
CASRKPRVSGNEQFF,TGTGCCAGCAGAAAGCCCAGGGTTAGTGGTAATGAGCAGTTCTTC,TRBJ2-1,.,.,TRBV28
CASSLSSVTYEQYF,TGTGCCAGCAGCTTAAGTTCAGTCACCTACGAGCAGTACTTC,TRBJ2-7,.,.,TRBV5-6
CASSLDPFSGNTIYF,TGTGCCAGCAGCTTAGATCCCTTCTCTGGAAACACCATATATTTT,TRBJ1-3,.,.,TRBV11-2
CASSPRQLNTEAFF,TGCGCCAGCAGCCCCCGACAGTTGAACACTGAAGCTTTCTTT,TRBJ1-1,.,.,TRBV4-1
CAWSETGNTEAFF,TGTGCCTGGAGCGAAACAGGGAACACTGAAGCTTTCTTT,TRBJ1-1,.,.,TRBV30
CASSLKIRSSTEAFF,TGCGCCAGCAGCTTGAAAATCCGGTCGAGCACTGAAGCTTTCTTT,TRBJ1-1,.,.,TRBV5-1
CASSPGTDNYGYTF,TGTGCCAGCTCACCTGGGACAGATAACTATGGCTACACCTTC,TRBJ1-2,TRBD1,.,TRBV18
CASSYLDSPGEKLFF,TGTGCCAGCAGTTATTTGGACTCCCCGGGGGAAAAACTGTTTTTT,TRBJ1-4,.,.,TRBV6-9
CASSPNPHKTGSGANVLTF,TGTGCCAGCAGCCCAAACCCCCATAAAACAGGGTCCGGGGCCAACGTCCTGACTTTC,TRBJ2-6,.,.,TRBV7-9
CASSLAGAYEQYF,TGTGCCAGCAGCCTAGCGGGAGCCTACGAGCAGTACTTC,TRBJ2-7,TRBD2,.,TRBV27
CASSLDRLAGDTGELFF,TGTGCCAGCAGCCTCGATCGACTAGCGGGGGACACCGGGGAGCTGTTTTTT,TRBJ2-2,TRBD2,.,TRBV9
CASSAEGTQYF,TGTGCCAGCTCGGCAGAGGGTACGCAGTATTTT,TRBJ2-3,.,.,TRBV9
CASSADRVAFF,TGTGCCAGCAGCGCAGACAGGGTTGCTTTCTTT,TRBJ1-1,TRBD1,.,TRBV7-8
CASSLAGGGEQFF,TGTGCCAGTAGTTTAGCGGGAGGGGGTGAGCAGTTCTTC,TRBJ2-1,TRBD2,.,TRBV19
CASSLDGSRYNEQFF,TGTGCTAGCAGCTTAGATGGCTCCCGATACAATGAGCAGTTCTTC,TRBJ2-1,.,once,TRBV7-7
CASSVTGTSGIDTQYF,TGTGCCAGCAGCGTTACCGGGACTAGCGGGATAGATACGCAGTATTTT,TRBJ2-3,TRBD2,.,TRBV7-2
CASSWDRGSYEQYF,TGTGCCAGCAGCTGGGACAGGGGAAGCTACGAGCAGTACTTC,TRBJ2-7,TRBD1,.,TRBV7-9
CASSQPGTGGEQYF,TGCGCCAGCAGCCAACCCGGGACAGGCGGCGAGCAGTACTTC,TRBJ2-7,TRBD1,.,TRBV4-1
CASSLVGGRAADTQYF,TGTGCCAGCAGCTTAGTAGGCGGGAGGGCCGCAGATACGCAGTATTTT,TRBJ2-3,TRBD2,.,TRBV7-9
CASSSVTEAFF,TGTGCCAGCAGTTCTGTCACTGAAGCTTTCTTT,TRBJ1-1,.,.,TRBV27
CATSIGTGAYEQYF,TGTGCCACCAGCATCGGGACAGGGGCCTACGAGCAGTACTTC,TRBJ2-7,TRBD1,.,TRBV15